This TCR beta chain was sequenced in a study of read filtering for tumor transcriptome and immune sequencing. Study summary: Whole-transcriptome libraries were prepared after DNase treatment. TCR-mapped reads were about 3.5 to 10.27 million with IR-seq versus about 85 to 1,300 with RNA-seq.

This clonotype was observed at least ten times. Its antigen is not known. This library used about 360 ng RNA and molecular barcoded adaptors spanning alpha/delta and beta/gamma chains. TCRdb processed the reads anew with MiXCR; each CDR3 protein has one entry. In the table there are 100,000 to 150,000 distinct CDR3 sequences, 10% to 15% of which are singletons. There are 14 residues in the CDR3. Germline CDR1 reads MNHEY; CDR2 reads SVGAGI. Trimming left V 4 bases short and J 2 bases short, with 11 bases between. At the time of active disease, bone marrow was collected from every patient. Study-wide results and caveats: Even smaller IR-seq throughput identified most shared clonotypes.

The chain links TRBV6-5 to TRBJ1-1, with D perhaps TRBD1 (6 bases). The TCR sequence derives from a donor aged 40 or older with multiple myeloma. Sequenced: a population of CD138-negative cells sorted from bone marrow. The chain's CDR3 is CASSSGTSNTEAFF. The CDR3 DNA sequence: TGTGCCAGCAGTTCCGGGACATCCAACACTGAAGCTTTCTTT.